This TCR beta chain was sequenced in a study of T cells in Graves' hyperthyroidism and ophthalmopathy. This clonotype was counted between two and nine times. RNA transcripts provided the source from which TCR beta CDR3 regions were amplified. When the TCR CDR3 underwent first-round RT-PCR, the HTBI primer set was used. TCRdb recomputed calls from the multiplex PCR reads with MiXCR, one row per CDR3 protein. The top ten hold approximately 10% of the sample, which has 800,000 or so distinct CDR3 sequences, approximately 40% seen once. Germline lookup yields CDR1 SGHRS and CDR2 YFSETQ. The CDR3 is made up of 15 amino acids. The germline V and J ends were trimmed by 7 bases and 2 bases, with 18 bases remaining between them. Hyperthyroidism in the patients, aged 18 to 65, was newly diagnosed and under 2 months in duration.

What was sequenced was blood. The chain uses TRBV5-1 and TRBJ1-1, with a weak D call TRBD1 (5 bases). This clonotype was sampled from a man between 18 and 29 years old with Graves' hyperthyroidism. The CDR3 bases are TGCGCCAGCGGGGGAGAGGGTCTTGGTAACACTGAAGCTTTCTTT. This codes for CASGGEGLGNTEAFF.